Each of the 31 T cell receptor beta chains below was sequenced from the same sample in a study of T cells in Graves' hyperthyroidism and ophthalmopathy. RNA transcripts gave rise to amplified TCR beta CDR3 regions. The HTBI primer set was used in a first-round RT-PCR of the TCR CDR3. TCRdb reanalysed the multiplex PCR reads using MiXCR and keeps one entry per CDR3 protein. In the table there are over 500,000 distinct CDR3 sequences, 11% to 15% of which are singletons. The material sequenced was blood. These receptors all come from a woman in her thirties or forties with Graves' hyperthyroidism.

The CDR3 nucleotides read TGCGCCAGCAGCGGAATTAACACCGGGGAGCTGTTTTTT. Its translation is CASSGINTGELFF. The V gene is TRBV5-1, the J gene TRBJ2-2, with D uncertain. Germline V lookup: CDR1 SGHRS, CDR2 YFSETQ. V lost 4 bases to trimming and J lost 2 bases, with 6 bases between them. This CDR3 is built from 13 residues.

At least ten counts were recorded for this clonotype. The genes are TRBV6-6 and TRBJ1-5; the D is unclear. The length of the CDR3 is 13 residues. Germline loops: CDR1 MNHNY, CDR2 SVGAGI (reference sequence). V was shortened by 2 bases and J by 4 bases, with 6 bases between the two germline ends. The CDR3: CASSYQQNQPQHF. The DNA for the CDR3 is TGTGCCAGCAGTTACCAACAGAATCAGCCCCAGCATTTT.

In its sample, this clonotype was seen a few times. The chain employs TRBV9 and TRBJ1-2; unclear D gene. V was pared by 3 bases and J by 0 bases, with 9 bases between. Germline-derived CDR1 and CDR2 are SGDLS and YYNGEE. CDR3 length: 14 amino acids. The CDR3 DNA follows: TGTGCCAGCAGCGGAAGCTATTCTAACTATGGCTACACCTTC. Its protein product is CASSGSYSNYGYTF.

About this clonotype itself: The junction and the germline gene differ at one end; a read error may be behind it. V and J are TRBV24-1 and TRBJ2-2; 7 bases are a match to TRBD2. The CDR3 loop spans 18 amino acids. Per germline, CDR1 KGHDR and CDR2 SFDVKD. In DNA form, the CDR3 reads TGTGCCACCGGTGACTTCCCGGCGGGGGATCGGAACACCGGGGAGCTGTTTTTT. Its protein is CATGDFPAGDRNTGELFF.

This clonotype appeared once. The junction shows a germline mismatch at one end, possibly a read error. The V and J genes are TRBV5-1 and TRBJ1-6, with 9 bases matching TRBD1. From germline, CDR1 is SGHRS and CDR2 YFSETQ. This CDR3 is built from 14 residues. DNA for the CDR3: TGCACCAGCAGCCGGGACAGGGTAAACTCACCCCTCCACTTT. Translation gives CTSSRDRVNSPLHF.

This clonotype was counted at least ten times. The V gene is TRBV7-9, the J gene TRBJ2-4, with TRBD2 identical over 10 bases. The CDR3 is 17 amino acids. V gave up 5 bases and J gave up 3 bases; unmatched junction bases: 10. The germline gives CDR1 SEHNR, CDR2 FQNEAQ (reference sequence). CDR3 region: CASSPNLLAGVKNIQYF. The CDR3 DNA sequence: TGTGCCAGCAGCCCTAATTTGCTAGCGGGAGTCAAAAACATTCAGTACTTC.

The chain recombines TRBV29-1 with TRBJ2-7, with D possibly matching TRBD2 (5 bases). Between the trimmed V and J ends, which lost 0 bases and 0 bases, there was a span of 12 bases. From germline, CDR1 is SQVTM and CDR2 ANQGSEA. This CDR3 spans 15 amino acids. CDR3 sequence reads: CSVEDRSSVSYEQYF. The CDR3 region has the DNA TGCAGCGTTGAAGATCGGAGTAGCGTCTCCTACGAGCAGTACTTC.

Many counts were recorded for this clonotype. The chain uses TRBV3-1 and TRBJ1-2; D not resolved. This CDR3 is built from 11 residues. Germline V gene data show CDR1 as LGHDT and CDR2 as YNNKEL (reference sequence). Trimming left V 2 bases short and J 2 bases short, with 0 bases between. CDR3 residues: CASSQNYGYTF. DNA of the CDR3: TGTGCCAGCAGCCAAAACTATGGCTACACCTTC.

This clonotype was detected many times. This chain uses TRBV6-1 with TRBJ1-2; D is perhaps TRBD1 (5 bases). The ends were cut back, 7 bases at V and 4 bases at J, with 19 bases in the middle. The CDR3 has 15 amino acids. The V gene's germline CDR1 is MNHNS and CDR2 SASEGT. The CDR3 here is CASIGSTEGLYGYTF. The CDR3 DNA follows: TGTGCCAGCATAGGCTCGACGGAGGGGCTCTATGGCTACACCTTC.

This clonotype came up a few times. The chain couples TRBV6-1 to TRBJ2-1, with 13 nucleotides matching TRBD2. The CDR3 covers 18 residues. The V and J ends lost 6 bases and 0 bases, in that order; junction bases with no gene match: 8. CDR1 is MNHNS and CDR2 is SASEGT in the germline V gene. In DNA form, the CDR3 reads TGTGCCAGCAGCCCGGGACTAGCGGGATACGGCTCCTACAATGAGCAGTTCTTC. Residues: CASSPGLAGYGSYNEQFF.

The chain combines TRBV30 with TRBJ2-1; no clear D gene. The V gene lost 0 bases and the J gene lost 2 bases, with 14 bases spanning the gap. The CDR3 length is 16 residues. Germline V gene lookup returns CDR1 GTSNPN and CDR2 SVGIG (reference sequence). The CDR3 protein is CAWSVRRVRTYNEQFF. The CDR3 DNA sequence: TGTGCCTGGAGTGTACGTAGGGTGAGGACCTACAATGAGCAGTTCTTC.

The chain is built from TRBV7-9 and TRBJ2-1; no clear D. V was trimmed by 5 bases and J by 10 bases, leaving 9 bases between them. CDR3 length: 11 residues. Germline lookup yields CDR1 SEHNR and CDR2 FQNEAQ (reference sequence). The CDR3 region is CASSPVREQFF. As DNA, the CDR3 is TGTGCCAGCAGCCCGGTGCGGGAGCAGTTCTTC.

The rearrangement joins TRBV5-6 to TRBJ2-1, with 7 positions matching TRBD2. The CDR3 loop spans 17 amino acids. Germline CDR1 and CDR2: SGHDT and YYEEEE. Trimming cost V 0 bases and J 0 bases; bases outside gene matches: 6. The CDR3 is CASSLEIGGSSYNEQFF. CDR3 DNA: TGTGCCAGCAGCTTGGAAATAGGCGGGAGCTCCTACAATGAGCAGTTCTTC. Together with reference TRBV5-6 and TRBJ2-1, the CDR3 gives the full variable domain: DAGVTQSPTHLIKTRGQQVTLRCSPKSGHDTVSWYQQALGQGPQFIFQYYEEEERQRGNFPDRFSGHQFPNYSSELNVNALLLGDSALYLCASSLEIGGSSYNEQFFGPGTRLTVL.

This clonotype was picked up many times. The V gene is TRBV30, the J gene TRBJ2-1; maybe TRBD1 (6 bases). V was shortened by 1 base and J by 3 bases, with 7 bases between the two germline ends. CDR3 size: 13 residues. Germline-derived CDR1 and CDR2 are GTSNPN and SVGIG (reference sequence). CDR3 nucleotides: TGTGCCTGGAGTGCGGGACACTACAATGAGCAGTTCTTC. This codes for CAWSAGHYNEQFF.

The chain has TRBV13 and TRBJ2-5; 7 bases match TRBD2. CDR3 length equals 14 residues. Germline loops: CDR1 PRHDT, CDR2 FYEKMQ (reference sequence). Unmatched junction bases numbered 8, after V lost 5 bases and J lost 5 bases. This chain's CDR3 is CASSRAGAPETQYF. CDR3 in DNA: TGTGCCAGCAGCAGGGCGGGAGCTCCGGAGACCCAGTACTTC.

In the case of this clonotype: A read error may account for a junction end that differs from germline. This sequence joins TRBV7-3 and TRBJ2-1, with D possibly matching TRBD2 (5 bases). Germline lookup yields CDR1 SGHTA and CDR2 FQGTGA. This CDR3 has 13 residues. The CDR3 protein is CAGSLSIASGQFF. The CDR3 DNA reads TGTGCCGGCAGCTTAAGTATTGCAAGCGGGCAGTTCTTC.

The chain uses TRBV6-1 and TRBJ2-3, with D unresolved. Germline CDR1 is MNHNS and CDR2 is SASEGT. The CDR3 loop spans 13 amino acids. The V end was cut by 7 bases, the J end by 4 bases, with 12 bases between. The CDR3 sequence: CASTNRGADTQYF. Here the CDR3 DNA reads TGTGCCAGCACCAATCGAGGCGCAGATACGCAGTATTTT.

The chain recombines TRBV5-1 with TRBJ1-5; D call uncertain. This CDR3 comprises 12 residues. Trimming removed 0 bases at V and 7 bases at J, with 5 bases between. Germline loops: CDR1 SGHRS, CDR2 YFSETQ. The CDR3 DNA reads TGCGCCAGCAGCTTGGATGGGCAGCCCCAGCATTTT. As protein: CASSLDGQPQHF.

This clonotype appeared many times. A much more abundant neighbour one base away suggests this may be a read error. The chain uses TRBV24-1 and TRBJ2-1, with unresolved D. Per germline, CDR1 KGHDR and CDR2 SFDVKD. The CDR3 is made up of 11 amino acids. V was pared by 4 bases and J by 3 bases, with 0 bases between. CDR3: CATSDYNEQFF. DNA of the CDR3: TGTGCCACCAGTGACTACAATGAGCAGTTCTTC.

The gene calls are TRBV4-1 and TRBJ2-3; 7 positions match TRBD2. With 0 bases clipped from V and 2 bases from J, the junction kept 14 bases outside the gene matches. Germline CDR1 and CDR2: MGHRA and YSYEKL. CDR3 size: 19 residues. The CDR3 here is CASSQESLTGGPPTDTQYF. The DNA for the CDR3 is TGCGCCAGCAGCCAAGAAAGCCTAACGGGAGGCCCCCCCACAGATACGCAGTATTTT.

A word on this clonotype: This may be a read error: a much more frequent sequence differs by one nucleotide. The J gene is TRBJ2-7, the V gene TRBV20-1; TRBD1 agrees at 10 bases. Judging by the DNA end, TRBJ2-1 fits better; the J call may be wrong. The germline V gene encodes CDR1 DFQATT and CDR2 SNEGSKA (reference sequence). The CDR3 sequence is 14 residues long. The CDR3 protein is CSARGGQGRYEQFF. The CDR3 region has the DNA TGCAGTGCTAGAGGGGGACAGGGGAGATACGAGCAGTTCTTC.

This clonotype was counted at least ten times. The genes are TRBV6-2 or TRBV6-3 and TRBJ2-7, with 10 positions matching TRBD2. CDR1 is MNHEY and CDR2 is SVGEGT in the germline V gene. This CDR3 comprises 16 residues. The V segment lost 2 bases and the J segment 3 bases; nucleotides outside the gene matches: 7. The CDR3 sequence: CASSYPQREGGYEQYF. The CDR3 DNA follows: TGTGCCAGCAGTTACCCCCAGCGGGAGGGCGGCTACGAGCAGTACTTC.

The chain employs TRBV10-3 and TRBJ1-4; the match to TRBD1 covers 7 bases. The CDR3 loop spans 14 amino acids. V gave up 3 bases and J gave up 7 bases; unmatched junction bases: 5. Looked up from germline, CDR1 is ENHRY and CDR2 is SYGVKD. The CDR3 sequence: CAISEKGGGEKLFF. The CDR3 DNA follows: TGTGCCATCAGTGAAAAAGGGGGCGGTGAAAAACTGTTTTTT.

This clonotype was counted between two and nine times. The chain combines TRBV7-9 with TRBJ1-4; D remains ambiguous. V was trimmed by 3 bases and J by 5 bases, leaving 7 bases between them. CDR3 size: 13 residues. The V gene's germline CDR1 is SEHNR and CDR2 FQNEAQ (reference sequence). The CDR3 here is CASSFPTNEKLFF. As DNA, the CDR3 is TGTGCCAGCAGCTTCCCCACGAATGAAAAACTGTTTTTT. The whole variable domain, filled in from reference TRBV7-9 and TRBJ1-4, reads DTGVSQNPRHKITKRGQNVTFRCDPISEHNRLYWYRQTLGQGPEFLTYFQNEAQLEKSRLLSDRFSAERPKGSFSTLEIQRTEQGDSAMYLCASSFPTNEKLFFGSGTQLSVL.

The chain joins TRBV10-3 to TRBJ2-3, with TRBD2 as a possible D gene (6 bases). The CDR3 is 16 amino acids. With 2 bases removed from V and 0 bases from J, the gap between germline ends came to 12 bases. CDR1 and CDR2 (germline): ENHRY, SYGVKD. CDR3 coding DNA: TGTGCCATCAGTGAGCCCGAAGGGAGGAGCACAGATACGCAGTATTTT. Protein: CAISEPEGRSTDTQYF.

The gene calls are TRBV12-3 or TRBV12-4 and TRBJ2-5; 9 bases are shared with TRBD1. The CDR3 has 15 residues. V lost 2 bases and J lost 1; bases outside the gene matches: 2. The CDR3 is CASSLKQGAQETQYF. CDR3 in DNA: TGTGCCAGCAGTTTAAAACAGGGGGCCCAAGAGACCCAGTACTTC.

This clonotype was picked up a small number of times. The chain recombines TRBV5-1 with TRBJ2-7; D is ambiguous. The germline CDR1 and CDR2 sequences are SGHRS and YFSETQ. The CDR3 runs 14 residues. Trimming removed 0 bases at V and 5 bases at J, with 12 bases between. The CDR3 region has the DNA TGCGCCAGCAGCTTGGCTAGTAAAAACGACGAGCAGTACTTC. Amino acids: CASSLASKNDEQYF. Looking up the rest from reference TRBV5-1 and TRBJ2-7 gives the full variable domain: KAGVTQTPRYLIKTRGQQVTLSCSPISGHRSVSWYQQTPGQGLQFLFEYFSETQRNKGNFPGRFSGRQFSNSRSEMNVSTLELGDSALYLCASSLASKNDEQYFGPGTRLTVT.

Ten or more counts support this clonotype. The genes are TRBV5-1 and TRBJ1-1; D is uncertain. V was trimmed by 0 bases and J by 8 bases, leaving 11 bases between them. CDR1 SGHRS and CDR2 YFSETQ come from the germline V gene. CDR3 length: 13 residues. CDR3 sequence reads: CASSLDPLPEAFF. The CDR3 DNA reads TGCGCCAGCAGCTTGGACCCCCTCCCGGAAGCTTTCTTT.

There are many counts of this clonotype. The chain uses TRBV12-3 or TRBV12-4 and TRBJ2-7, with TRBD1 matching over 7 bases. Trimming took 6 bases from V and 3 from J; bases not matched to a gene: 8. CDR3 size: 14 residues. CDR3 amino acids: CASRRNRGDYEQYF. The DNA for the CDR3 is TGTGCCAGCAGGCGCAACAGGGGTGACTACGAGCAGTACTTC.

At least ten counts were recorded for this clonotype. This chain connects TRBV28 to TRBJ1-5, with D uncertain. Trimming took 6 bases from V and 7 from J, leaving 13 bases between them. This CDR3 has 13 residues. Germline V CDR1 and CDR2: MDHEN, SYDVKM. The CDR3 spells CASSDSQGQPQHF. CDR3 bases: TGTGCCAGCAGCGACTCCCAAGGCCAGCCCCAGCATTTT.

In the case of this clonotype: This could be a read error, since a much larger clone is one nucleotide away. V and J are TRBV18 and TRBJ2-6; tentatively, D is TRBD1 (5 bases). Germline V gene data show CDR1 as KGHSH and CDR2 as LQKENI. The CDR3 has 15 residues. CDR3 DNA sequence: TGTGCCAGCTCACCCTCAGTGGTAGGGGCCGACGTCCTGACTTTC. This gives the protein CASSPSVVGADVLTF.